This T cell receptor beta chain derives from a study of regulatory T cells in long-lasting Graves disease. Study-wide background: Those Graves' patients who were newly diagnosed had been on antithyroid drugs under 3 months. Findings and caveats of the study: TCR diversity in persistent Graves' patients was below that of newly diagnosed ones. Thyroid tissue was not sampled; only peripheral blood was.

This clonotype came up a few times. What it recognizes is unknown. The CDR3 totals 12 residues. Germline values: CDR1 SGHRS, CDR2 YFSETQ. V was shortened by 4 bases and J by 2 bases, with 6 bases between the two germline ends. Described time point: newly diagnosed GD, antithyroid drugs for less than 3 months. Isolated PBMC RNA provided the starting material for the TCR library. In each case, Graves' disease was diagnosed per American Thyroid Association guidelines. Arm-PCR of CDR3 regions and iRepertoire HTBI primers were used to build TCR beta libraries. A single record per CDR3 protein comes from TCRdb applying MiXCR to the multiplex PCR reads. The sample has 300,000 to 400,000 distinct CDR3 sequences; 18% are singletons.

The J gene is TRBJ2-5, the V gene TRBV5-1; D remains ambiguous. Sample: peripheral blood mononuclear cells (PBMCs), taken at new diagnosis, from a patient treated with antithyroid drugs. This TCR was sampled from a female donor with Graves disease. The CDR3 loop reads CASSPEQETQYF. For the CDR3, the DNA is TGCGCCAGCAGCCCCGAGCAAGAGACCCAGTACTTC.